Listed below are T cell receptor beta chains from one sample, sequenced in a study of T cells after yellow fever vaccination. MiXCR was run by TCRdb on the 5' RACE reads, yielding one entry per CDR3 protein. The repertoire holds nearly 550,000 distinct CDR3 sequences, with approximately 21% as singletons. This sample comprised PBMCs, obtained 15 days after the yellow fever booster vaccination. These TCRs come from a man aged 25 to 40 who received the YFV17D yellow fever vaccine. Each CDR3 is given with its conserved first and last residue. Size is stated for part of the rows, as once, few or many counts, or as a class when the clone is expanded.

cdr3_aa	v_call	j_call	clone_size
CASSLGGQAGANVLTF	TRBV7-2	TRBJ2-6	-
CASKPGRVYAGELFF	TRBV6-1	TRBJ2-2	-
CASSPFLSSGRADEQYF	TRBV18	TRBJ2-7	-
CATFRSSYNEQFF	TRBV15	TRBJ2-1	many
CASTLPGLVETQYF	TRBV6-2/TRBV6-3	TRBJ2-5	-
CASSLTLAGGAETQYF	TRBV5-1	TRBJ2-5	-
CASRGGLDTQYF	TRBV10-2	TRBJ2-3	few
CASSRPLVVSYNEQFF	TRBV3-1	TRBJ2-1	-
CSVRGGMETQYF	TRBV20-1	TRBJ2-5	-
CASSLILNYGYTF	TRBV3-1	TRBJ1-2	-
CASNTGTTTDTQYF	TRBV5-1	TRBJ2-3	few
CASSYPHRDEQYF	TRBV28	TRBJ2-7	few